This entry is about one T cell receptor beta chain. The antigen is not known. Trimming left V 0 bases short and J 1 base short, with 7 bases between. CDR1 is SGHRS, CDR2 YFSETQ, per germline. The CDR3 extends over 14 amino acids. The protocol was immunoSEQ multiplex PCR, while the TCRdb copy is restricted to in-frame clones and leaves out a portion. The sample holds 54,000 or so clones; about 85% are singletons and the top ten take under 5%. The sample is drawn from a study of T cell responses to AZD1222 COVID-19 vaccine. Study observations and caveats: Seropositive at baseline were only 5 or 6 AZD1222 recipients. Unmutated variant regions reportedly attract nearly half of all spike-specific TCRs. Most donors were white British and more were female, and clonal diversity was possibly underestimated. In all cases, repertoires were sampled only after the peak T cell response.

The receptor was derived from an adult in good health. V usage is TRBV5-1 and J usage is TRBJ2-5; D is ambiguous. The material was peripheral blood, obtained on day 0 of AZD1222 vaccination. The CDR3 nucleotides are TGCGCCAGCAGCTTGGGGGTTGCCCAAGAGACCCAGTACTTC. Residues: CASSLGVAQETQYF.